This passage covers 11 T cell receptor beta chains from one sample sequenced in a study of response to subunit inactivated influenza vaccine (dated by TCRdb to 2016 to 2018). Library creation used RT-PCR. Sequencing took place on an Illumina HiSeq 2500. TCRdb's own reprocessing of the public reads used fastp at Q25 and MiXCR and kept productive beta chains. CDR3 protein duplicates are merged, each entry listing the most common genes and DNA. For this sample there are about 570,000 distinct CDR3 sequences; about 11% appear just once. Around 10% of the sample is in the top ten clones. The same sample was also used in a study of T cells expressing NK-cell markers. Per the second study: The TCR beta cDNA libraries were made using 5'RACE template switching, a step that added both a universal primer site and unique molecular identifiers.

Sequences were derived from PBMCs from blood, sampled on the day of vaccination. These receptors all come from a man in his fifties or sixties who received an inactivated influenza vaccine. Donor details come from another sample of the same person, matched by shared clones.

V and J are TRBV7-2 and TRBJ1-5; D uncertain. The V gene's germline CDR1 is SGHTA and CDR2 FQGNSA. Trimming removed 3 bases from V and 7 bases from J, with 13 bases in between. This CDR3 is 14 amino acids long. CDR3 sequence reads: CASSFVAGGQPQHF. The CDR3 DNA follows: TGTGCCAGCAGCTTCGTCGCAGGCGGACAGCCCCAGCATTTT.

V and J are TRBV12-3 or TRBV12-4 and TRBJ2-7; 13 positions agree with TRBD2. Trimming cost V 6 bases and J 6 bases; bases outside gene matches: 5. The CDR3 extends over 14 amino acids. CDR3 in amino acids: CASRRTSGSLEQYF. The CDR3 nucleotides are TGTGCCAGCAGAAGGACTAGCGGGAGTCTCGAGCAGTACTTC.

This clonotype was recorded a few times. V and J are TRBV12-3 or TRBV12-4 and TRBJ2-7; maybe TRBD2 (5 bases). CDR3 size: 13 residues. V was pared by 4 bases and J by 2 bases, with 9 bases between. DNA for the CDR3: TGTGCCAGCAGTTCGGGGTTACCCTACGAGCAGTACTTC. As protein: CASSSGLPYEQYF.

A few counts support this clonotype. The chain has TRBV6-6 and TRBJ2-1; D not certain. V lost 9 bases and J lost 10, with 10 bases in between. Germline lookup yields CDR1 MNHNY and CDR2 SVGAGI (reference sequence). The CDR3 sequence is 10 residues long. The DNA for the CDR3 is TGTGCCAGTGCGGCCGTAGAGCAGTTCTTC. Translated: CASAAVEQFF.

The V gene is TRBV7-2, the J gene TRBJ1-4; maybe TRBD1 (5 bases). Germline lookup yields CDR1 SGHTA and CDR2 FQGNSA. Trimming left V 2 bases short and J 11 bases short, with 15 bases between. The CDR3 sequence is 14 residues long. The CDR3 DNA sequence: TGTGCCAGCAGCTTACAGGGACCAGAGACCAAACTGTTTTTT. Its translation: CASSLQGPETKLFF.

The chain recombines TRBV4-3 with TRBJ2-7; D is perhaps TRBD2 (5 bases). Germline loops: CDR1 LGHNA, CDR2 YSLEER. V was trimmed by 0 bases and J by 2 bases, leaving 5 bases between them. The CDR3 sequence is 13 residues long. The CDR3 DNA is TGCGCCAGCAGCCAAGAACTAGCCTACGAGCAGTACTTC. Protein: CASSQELAYEQYF.

The rearrangement uses TRBV5-1 and TRBJ2-5; D may match TRBD1 or TRBD2 (6 bases each). CDR3 length equals 15 residues. V gave up 2 bases and J gave up 5 bases, with 16 bases separating them. Germline CDR1 is SGHRS and CDR2 is YFSETQ. The CDR3 region has the DNA TGCGCCAGCAGCTTCACGGGGGCTCAGCGGGAGACCCAGTACTTC. Amino acids: CASSFTGAQRETQYF.

This clonotype was seen a few times. The gene calls are TRBV15 and TRBJ2-7; TRBD1 agrees at 7 bases. Germline loops: CDR1 LNHNV, CDR2 YYDKDF (reference sequence). The V segment lost 4 bases and the J segment 1 base; nucleotides outside the gene matches: 7. CDR3 length equals 15 residues. The CDR3 here is CATSIRTGKSYEQYF. CDR3 sequence (DNA): TGTGCCACCAGCATCCGGACAGGAAAATCCTACGAGCAGTACTTC.

The chain employs TRBV30 and TRBJ2-1, with 13 bases matching TRBD2. The V gene's germline CDR1 is GTSNPN and CDR2 SVGIG (reference sequence). The length of the CDR3 is 15 residues. Losses at the gene ends were 3 bases for V and 5 bases for J; bases not matched to a gene: 4. The CDR3 region is CAWSQLAGGDNEQFF. CDR3 coding DNA: TGTGCCTGGAGCCAACTAGCGGGGGGGGACAATGAGCAGTTCTTC.

This clonotype was recorded at least ten times. The rearrangement uses TRBV6-1 and TRBJ2-3, with 9 bases matching TRBD2. The CDR3 has 16 amino acids. V was clipped by 6 bases and J by 6 bases; unmatched bases: 13. Germline-derived CDR1 and CDR2 are MNHNS and SASEGT. CDR3 nucleotides: TGTGCCAGCAGCATGATGGCTAGCGGGACGAGGGATACGCAGTATTTT. Residues: CASSMMASGTRDTQYF.

This chain uses TRBV6-2 or TRBV6-3 with TRBJ1-5; TRBD1 aligns across 11 bases. In germline, CDR1 is MNHEY, CDR2 SVGEGT. V lost 4 bases and J lost 7; bases outside the gene matches: 6. The CDR3 contains 15 residues. CDR3 in DNA: TGTGCCAGCAGTTCGGGACAGGGGGTTGGACAGCCCCAGCATTTT. Translation gives CASSSGQGVGQPQHF.